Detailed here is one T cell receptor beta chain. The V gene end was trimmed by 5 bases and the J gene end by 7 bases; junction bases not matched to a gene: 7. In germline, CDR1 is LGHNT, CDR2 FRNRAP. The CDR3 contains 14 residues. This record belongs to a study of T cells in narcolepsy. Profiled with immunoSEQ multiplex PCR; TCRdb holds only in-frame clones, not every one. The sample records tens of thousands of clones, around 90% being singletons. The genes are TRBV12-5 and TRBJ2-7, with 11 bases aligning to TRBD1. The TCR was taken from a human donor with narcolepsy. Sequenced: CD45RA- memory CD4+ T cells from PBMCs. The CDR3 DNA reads TGTGCTAGTGGTGCAGCCGGGACAGGGGGGGAGCAGTACTTC. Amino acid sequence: CASGAAGTGGEQYF.